The clone carrying this TCR beta chain was seen a handful of times. The antigen is undetermined. Germline CDR1 reads SGHVS; CDR2 reads FNYEAQ. Trimming pared 5 bases from V and 0 bases from J, leaving 14 bases between. The CDR3 is made up of 17 amino acids. The data were obtained in a study of early T cells in non-severe SARS-CoV-2 infection. Across the whole study: The input, bulk RNA from unsorted whole blood, was sequenced, and chains were unpaired.

General observations from the study: Database matching using VDJdb favored anti-spike CD8 responses, with private and CD4 specificities left missing.

Attachment of unique molecular identifiers to individual cDNA molecules was performed. Each CDR3 protein gets one entry after TCRdb re-called the 5' RACE reads with MiXCR. Among about 98,000 distinct CDR3 sequences listed, around 13% were seen once. Sequencing was done on a sample of whole blood. This chain uses TRBV7-6 with TRBJ2-6; no firm D call. This clonotype originated in an adult who was a healthcare worker with PCR-confirmed SARS-CoV-2 infection or an uninfected control (not recorded which). Written as DNA, the CDR3 is TGTGCCAGCAGCCCGGAGACCCCCCGCTCTGGGGCCAACGTCCTGACTTTC. This gives the protein CASSPETPRSGANVLTF.